This record looks at one TCR beta chain sequence and its context. The sample comes from a study of blood T cell repertoires in COVID-19. Study at large: Acute and convalescent COVID-19 samples came from the United States, Italy and Spain.

Study processing details: Reference gene primer amplification gave estimated nucleated cell counts. The method was immunoSEQ multiplex PCR; TCRdb's version includes in-frame clones alone and lacks a portion of them. The V and J calls and the clone size are those of that table, but D and trimming were determined from the DNA. The sample lists approximately 250,000 clones, approximately 88% occurring once. The V and J ends lost 3 bases and 2 bases, in that order; junction bases with no gene match: 5. In germline, CDR1 is KGHDR, CDR2 SFDVKD. The CDR3 totals 16 residues. This receptor was obtained from a woman aged 40 to 50 who had been exposed to COVID-19. Specimen: PBMCs or T cells enriched from blood (not recorded which). J is TRBJ2-1 and V is TRBV24-1, with 8 bases lining up with TRBD1. The CDR3 spells CATSDGQGIPYNEQFF. The CDR3 DNA is TGTGCCACCAGTGATGGACAGGGTATACCCTACAATGAGCAGTTCTTC.